The clone carrying this TCR beta chain was counted only a few times. Its matching antigen is unknown. This entry belongs to a study of beta chain features in type 1 diabetes. Study-wide results and caveats: TCRB CDR3s from Type 1 diabetes patients were moderately but significantly shorter in all four CD4+ subsets.

The authors reverse transcribed all of the isolated RNA, so sequencing captured expressed TCRB transcripts. Using immunoSEQ multiplex PCR, the repertoire was profiled, and TCRdb retains in-frame clones only, with some absent. Among some 360,000 clones listed, 8.5% to 10% were seen once. There are 16 residues in the CDR3. CDR1 is MGHDK and CDR2 is SYGVNS in the germline V gene. Trimming shortened V by 6 bases and J by 5 bases, and 19 bases separated the two germline ends. The sequence derives from a man aged 25 to 40 with type 1 diabetes. The specimen sequenced was central memory CD4+ T cells from blood. The chain couples TRBV25-1 to TRBJ2-2; TRBD2 might be the D (7 bases). The CDR3 protein is CASRGGDTFATGELFF. The CDR3 region has the DNA TGTGCCAGCAGAGGGGGGGATACTTTTGCAACCGGGGAGCTGTTTTTT.